A selection of T cell receptor beta chains follows, all from one sample in a study of cytotoxic CD8 clonotypes in ibrutinib-treated CLL. Sequenced by immunoSEQ multiplex PCR; TCRdb stores in-frame clones only, minus some. Counted here are 250,000 to 350,000 clones, approximately 79% occurring once; the ten biggest clones make up about 5.8%. Sequencing used PBMCs, obtained at disease progression, from a patient treated with ibrutinib. Receptor source: a human donor with chronic lymphocytic leukemia. Each CDR3 is given without its conserved first and last residue.

v_gene	j_gene	CDR3aa
TRBV5-6	TRBJ2-5	ASSAPGRSPGTQY
TRBV6-1	TRBJ1-3	ASSETPWDRVDTIY
TRBV5-1	TRBJ2-2	ASSVGSGELF
TRBV20-1	TRBJ1-1	SVWVTEAF
TRBV5-4	TRBJ1-2	ASSFPGQGVGSNYGYT
TRBV27	TRBJ1-6	ASSMHLRTGDSPLH
TRBV5-6	TRBJ2-3	ASSQDLITDTQY
TRBV6-5	TRBJ1-1	ASSYGQLNTEAF
TRBV5-1	TRBJ2-5	ASSLGPGGQETQY
TRBV15	TRBJ2-3	ATSREPPSGGYTDTQY
TRBV19	TRBJ1-1	ASSIGQRTEAF
TRBV11-2	TRBJ1-2	ASSFGGGYGYT
TRBV15	TRBJ2-7	ATSRDRGGWAGGDEQY
TRBV15	TRBJ1-1	ATSRDLDTEAF
TRBV19	TRBJ2-7	ASSIRGGLYEQY
TRBV29-1	TRBJ2-1	SSKLSAGYEQF
TRBV25-1	TRBJ2-5	ASKREGLETQY
TRBV10-3	TRBJ2-4	AISESVVYRGDIQY
TRBV18	TRBJ2-7	ASSTRGGSYEQY
TRBV19	TRBJ2-7	ASSIDAFYVQY
TRBV18	TRBJ2-2	ASSPRQGAYTGELF
TRBV7-2	TRBJ1-1	ASSLSGHPTGWEAF
TRBV7-2	TRBJ2-3	ASSLVLAGARTQY
TRBV19	TRBJ2-3	ASSIAGAGDTQY
TRBV27	TRBJ2-2	ASSLEPGLAIGELF
TRBV18	TRBJ2-1	ASSPLGQGAPNEQF
TRBV18	TRBJ2-5	ASSRGAVYQETQY
TRBV7-9	TRBJ1-2	ASSLAVGQAAYGYT
TRBV29-1	TRBJ2-7	SVWGAGYSYEQY
TRBV29-1	TRBJ2-5	SVEDPWTMQETQY
TRBV5-6	TRBJ2-7	ASSATYRVPEQY
TRBV23-1	TRBJ2-7	ASSPSGQGDRYEQY
TRBV5-1	TRBJ2-5	ASSLSGREEETQY
TRBV4-3	TRBJ1-3	ASSQGSNSGNTIY
TRBV29-1	TRBJ2-1	SVEDRGSYNEQF
TRBV11-2	TRBJ2-7	ASSSGQGLYEQY
TRBV5-1	TRBJ2-7	ASSLARRFDEQY
TRBV15	TRBJ2-3	AKGLAGGMNTDTQY
TRBV27	TRBJ2-7	ASSLGPEGTYEQY
TRBV7-2	TRBJ1-5	ASSPRRGTNQPQH
TRBV14	TRBJ1-6	ASSQEGAVQGQGMRRFHSPLH
TRBV7-7	TRBJ2-2	ASSPTTNTGELF
TRBV19	TRBJ2-7	ASSTGHQGIYEQY
TRBV6-7	TRBJ1-5	ASRWTGHQPQH
TRBV19	TRBJ2-1	ASEVGTGAYNEQF
TRBV9	TRBJ2-3	ASSVRLLTDTQY
TRBV15	TRBJ1-6	ATSRVGGIGSPLH